This TCR beta chain is from a study of blood T cell repertoires in COVID-19. The V and J ends lost 2 bases and 5 bases, in that order; junction bases with no gene match: 11. Per germline, CDR1 WNHNN and CDR2 SYGVQD (reference sequence). The CDR3 is 17 residues long. The method was immunoSEQ multiplex PCR; TCRdb's version includes in-frame clones alone and lacks a portion of them. This table has 90,000 to 110,000 clones, 60% to 85% appearing once. This clone was counted between two and nine times. The chain carries TRBV10-1 and TRBJ2-1; 8 nucleotides agree with TRBD2. The TCR comes from a human donor in a cohort sampled during active or convalescent COVID-19. Sequencing was done on a sample of peripheral blood. The CDR3 spells CASSEVLAGIIDNEQFF. CDR3 bases: TGCGCCAGCAGTGAGGTATTAGCGGGAATTATCGACAATGAGCAGTTCTTC.